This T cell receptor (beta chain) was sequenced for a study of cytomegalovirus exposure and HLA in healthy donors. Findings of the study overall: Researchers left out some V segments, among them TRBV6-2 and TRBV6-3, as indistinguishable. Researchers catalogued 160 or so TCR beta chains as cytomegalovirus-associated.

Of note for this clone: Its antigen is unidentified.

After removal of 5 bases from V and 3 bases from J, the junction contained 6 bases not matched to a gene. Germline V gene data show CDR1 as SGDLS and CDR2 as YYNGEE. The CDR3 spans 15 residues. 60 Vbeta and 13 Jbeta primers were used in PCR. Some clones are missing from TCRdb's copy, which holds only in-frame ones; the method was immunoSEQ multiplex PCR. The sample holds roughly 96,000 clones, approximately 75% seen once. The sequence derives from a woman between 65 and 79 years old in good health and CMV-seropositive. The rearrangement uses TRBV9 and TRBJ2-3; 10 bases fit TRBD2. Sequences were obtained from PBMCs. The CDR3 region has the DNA TGTGCCAGCAGTCCAGCGGGGGGGTTAACAGATACGCAGTATTTT. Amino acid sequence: CASSPAGGLTDTQYF.